This entry is about one TCR beta chain. Its target is unknown. The record originates from a study of blood T cells in healthy people across ages. Study-wide findings and caveats: Naive and antigen-experienced cells were not separated, limiting conclusive comparison.

The study recruited healthy Caucasian donors from Russia who were aged about 6 to 90. Per-sample PBMC isolation yielded at least 7 million cells. V was clipped by 1 base and J by 6 bases, with 11 bases between them. Germline CDR1 reads SGHTA; CDR2 reads FQGNSA. This CDR3 spans 14 amino acids. The second PCR ran about 6 to 12 cycles with a sample-barcoded 5' primer and J-beta primers. Each CDR3 protein is one row after TCRdb ran MiXCR on the 5' RACE reads. The sample holds 800,000 to 1,000,000 distinct CDR3 sequences; around 46% are singletons and the top ten take around an eighth. The sequence was obtained from a man aged 25 to 45 in good health. The chain combines TRBV7-2 with TRBJ2-3; D possibly corresponds to TRBD2 (5 bases). Sequencing input: blood. The DNA for the CDR3 is TGTGCCAGCAGCTTAGTAGGGTCGGGGGATACGCAGTATTTT. This translates into CASSLVGSGDTQYF.